The clone carrying this T cell receptor beta chain has a count of ten or more. TCRdb called the RT-PCR reads again in MiXCR, with one record for every CDR3 protein. The sample lists a few hundred thousand distinct CDR3 sequences, around 15% seen once, with around 10% in the top ten. The source of the sample is a study of response to subunit inactivated influenza vaccine. Trimming cost V 6 bases and J 0 bases, with 12 bases left between them. The germline V gene encodes CDR1 DFQATT and CDR2 SNEGSKA (reference sequence). The CDR3 is 14 residues long. The source was PBMCs from blood, collected 12 days after vaccination. This clonotype was sampled from a man in his fifties or sixties who received an inactivated influenza vaccine. The chain employs TRBV20-1 and TRBJ2-1; D possibly corresponds to TRBD1 (6 bases). The chain's CDR3 is CSATGPDSYNEQFF. The CDR3 region has the DNA TGCAGTGCGACAGGCCCCGACTCCTACAATGAGCAGTTCTTC.